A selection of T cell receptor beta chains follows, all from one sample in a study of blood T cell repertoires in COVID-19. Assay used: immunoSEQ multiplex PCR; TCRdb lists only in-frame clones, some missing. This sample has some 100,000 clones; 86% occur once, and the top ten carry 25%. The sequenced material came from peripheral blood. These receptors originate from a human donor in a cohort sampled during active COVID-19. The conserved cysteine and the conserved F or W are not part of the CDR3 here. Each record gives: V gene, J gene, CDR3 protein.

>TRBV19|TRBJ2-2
ASSIGLAGLVTGELF
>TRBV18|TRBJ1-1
ASSGAGNTEAF
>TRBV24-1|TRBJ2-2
ATSDFRGSGELF
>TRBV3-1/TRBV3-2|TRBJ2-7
ASSHAAGREQY
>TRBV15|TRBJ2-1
ATSRALGETDEQF
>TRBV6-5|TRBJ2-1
ASSRTSGRADEQF
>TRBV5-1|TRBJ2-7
ASSLESGFNEQY
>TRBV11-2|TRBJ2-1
ASSLDRLAQSGEQF
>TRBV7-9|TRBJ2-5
ASSLAQGVETQY
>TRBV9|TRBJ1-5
ASSADAGYQPQH